The sample holds one count of the clone carrying this T cell receptor beta chain. Trimming stripped 1 base from V and 5 bases from J, with 8 bases between. The CDR3 runs 13 residues. CDR1 and CDR2 (germline): LGHDT, YNNKEL (reference sequence). These data originate in a study of Ad26.COV2.S vaccination and SARS-CoV-2 variants. At the level of the study: Intramuscular Ad26.COV2.S doses were given once or twice, 56 days apart.

Stated treatment: around 19 received Ad26.COV2.S at low or high dose, single or two shots; roughly 5 received placebo; per-sample allocation not given. Sample collection was performed on day 63 after the first vaccine or placebo injection. Donor was an adult aged 18-55 years in Boston. Sequencing was performed with immunoSEQ multiplex PCR; in TCRdb, only in-frame clones are kept and a portion is missing. Among about 420,000 clones listed, 70% to 90% were seen once. The TCR comes from a person between 18 and 59 years old who received the Ad26.COV2.S COVID-19 vaccine or a placebo. Material: peripheral blood, obtained in a trial of Ad26.COV2.S vaccine versus placebo. V usage is TRBV3-1 (or the pseudogene TRBV3-2) and J usage is TRBJ1-1, with D tentatively TRBD1 (5 bases). CDR3 sequence reads: CASSQGGWTEAFF. In DNA form, the CDR3 reads TGTGCCAGCAGCCAAGGGGGGTGGACTGAAGCTTTCTTT.